This entry is about one T cell receptor beta chain. The sample belongs to a study of blood T cell repertoires in COVID-19. About the research overall: COVID-19 samples, acute and convalescent, were from the United States, Italy and Spain. T cells, B-cell-depleted T cells, or PBMCs provided the cDNA or gDNA that served as material.

This CDR3 spans 15 amino acids. With 6 bases clipped from V and 7 bases from J, the junction kept 8 bases outside the gene matches. The germline V gene has CDR1 MNHNY and CDR2 SVGAGI (reference sequence). Per the original methods: Estimates of nucleated cell counts were drawn from the amplification of reference gene primers. Assay: immunoSEQ multiplex PCR; the TCRdb copy retains only in-frame clones and omits some. V and J calls and clone size follow that table, whereas D and trimming were derived from the DNA. The data show roughly 140,000 clones, with around 74% seen just once and around 3.5% held by the top ten.

Sequencing input: peripheral blood. The TCR originated in a woman aged 80 or over with acute or convalescent COVID-19. The chain has TRBV6-6 and TRBJ2-2, with TRBD1 identical over 10 bases. Here the CDR3 DNA reads TGTGCCAGCAGGACCGGGACAGGGGTGGTCGGGGAGCTGTTTTTT. Encoded protein: CASRTGTGVVGELFF.